The 24 T cell receptor beta chains presented below share a single source sample, sequenced in a study of blood T cells in healthy people across ages. Next came a second PCR, run for roughly 6 to 11 cycles, which used a sample-barcoded 5' primer along with a J-beta primer mix. TCRdb re-called the 5' RACE reads with MiXCR, one entry per CDR3 protein. This table holds approximately 900,000 distinct CDR3 sequences, 25% to 35% found once. This sample was shared with a second study, whose subject was T cells of mothers and their children.

Input material: blood. These receptors came from a woman aged 35 to 49 in good health.

Worth noting for this clonotype: Just one base apart from a much larger clone, this may be a read error. The V and J genes are TRBV18 and TRBJ2-5; TRBD1 aligns across 7 bases. The ends lost 2 bases at V and 11 bases at J; junction bases unmatched: 11. Looked up from germline, CDR1 is KGHSH and CDR2 is LQKENI. The CDR3 sequence is 14 residues long. CDR3 in amino acids: CASSPAAGGPEQYF. The CDR3 nucleotides are TGTGCCAGCTCACCAGCGGCAGGGGGTCCGGAGCAGTACTTC.

This clonotype was observed a few times. This may be a read error: a much more frequent sequence differs by one nucleotide. The chain joins TRBV6-6 to TRBJ2-5; D remains unclear. CDR3 size: 12 residues. CDR1 is MNHNY and CDR2 is SVGAGI in the germline V gene (reference sequence). The CDR3 loop is CASGYLGETQYF. CDR3 bases: TGTGCCAGCGGTTATCTTGGGGAGACCCAGTACTTC.

The CDR3: CASSLEWDRVNEQYF. The CDR3 DNA reads as TGTGCCAGCAGCTTAGAATGGGACAGGGTCAACGAGCAGTACTTC. The chain links TRBV11-1 to TRBJ2-7, with TRBD1 identical over 9 bases. After removal of 1 base from V and 5 bases from J, the junction contained 6 bases not matched to a gene. The germline CDR1 and CDR2 sequences are SGHAT and FQDESV (reference sequence). The CDR3 consists of 15 residues.

On this clonotype: One base away lies a much larger clone, so this may be a sequencing read error. The chain links TRBV7-2 to TRBJ2-4; D gene ambiguous. The J call may be in error: the DNA end matches TRBJ2-7 better. Germline CDR1 is SGHTA and CDR2 is FQGNSA. The CDR3 sequence is 15 residues long. CDR3 in DNA: TGTGCCAACAGCGTTAGTCCTGGCGGAGCATACGAGCAGTACTTC. Translating gives CANSVSPGGAYEQYF.

The genes are TRBV4-1 and TRBJ2-4; D is undetermined. Deletions cut 0 bases from V and 13 bases from J, with 10 bases between. Germline loops: CDR1 MGHRA, CDR2 YSYEKL. The CDR3 totals 12 residues. The CDR3 loop is CASSQDSRMQYF. CDR3 DNA sequence: TGCGCCAGCAGCCAAGATTCACGCATGCAGTACTTC.

This clonotype appeared a few times. The rearrangement joins TRBV27 to TRBJ1-6; TRBD1 is a possible D gene (5 bases). V was cut by 0 bases and J by 5 bases, with 20 bases left in between. The CDR3 spans 19 residues. From germline, CDR1 is MNHEY and CDR2 SMNVEV (reference sequence). In DNA form, the CDR3 reads TGTGCCAGCAGTTTATCGGACCTTGGGGCCCCCCGGGATAATTCACCCCTCCACTTT. This encodes CASSLSDLGAPRDNSPLHF.

Comments on this clonotype: A much larger clone sits a single nucleotide away, making a read error possible. Because the CDR3 is missing its conserved closing phenylalanine or tryptophan, this is likely a read error. This rearrangement joins TRBV5-6 to TRBJ1-1; 9 bases align to TRBD1. CDR3 size: 14 residues. V shed 4 bases, J shed 7 bases, and the junction held 8 bases outside the gene matches. Germline assignment: CDR1 SGHDT and CDR2 YYEEEE. CDR3 amino acids: CASSLDRGSFEAFC. The CDR3 nucleotides read TGTGCCAGCAGCCTAGACAGGGGGAGTTTTGAAGCTTTCTGT.

This rearrangement joins TRBV20-1 to TRBJ1-1; TRBD1 might be the D (6 bases). Germline values: CDR1 DFQATT, CDR2 SNEGSKA (reference sequence). CDR3 length: 16 residues. Between the trimmed V and J ends, which lost 0 bases and 2 bases, there was a span of 16 bases. The CDR3 is CSARDPTGTVNTEAFF. In DNA form, the CDR3 reads TGCAGTGCTAGAGATCCCACAGGGACCGTAAACACTGAAGCTTTCTTT.

This sequence joins TRBV7-2 and TRBJ2-1; D may be TRBD2 (5 bases). The DNA matches TRBJ2-7 better at its end, which makes the J call doubtful. This CDR3 has 16 amino acids. Germline CDR1 reads SGHTA; CDR2 reads FQGNSA. The CDR3 DNA reads as TGTGCCAGCAGCTCCAGCGGAGCTAACCCCTACAATGAGCAGTACTTC. This gives the protein CASSSSGANPYNEQYF.

For this clonotype: A much larger clone sits a single nucleotide away, making a read error possible. The rearrangement links TRBV30 to TRBJ2-5, with 14 bases lining up with TRBD2. Germline V CDR1 and CDR2: GTSNPN, SVGIG (reference sequence). The CDR3 totals 15 residues. The CDR3 sequence: CAWGLAGGIQETRYF. The CDR3 DNA sequence: TGTGCCTGGGGACTAGCGGGGGGTATACAAGAGACCCGGTACTTC. The full variable domain, in which reference TRBV30 and TRBJ2-5 provide the parts outside the CDR3, is SQTIHQWPATLVQPVGSPLSLECTVEGTSNPNLYWYRQAAGRGLQLLFYSVGIGQISSEVPQNLSASRPQDRQFILSSKKLLLSDSGFYLCAWGLAGGIQETRYFGPGTRLLVL.

On this clonotype: A much larger clone sits a single nucleotide away, making a read error possible. CDR3 protein: CASSEFEVGEQYF. Written as DNA, the CDR3 is TGTGCCAGCAGTGAATTTGAAGTGGGTGAGCAGTACTTC. V and J are TRBV6-1 and TRBJ2-5; no firm D call. CDR1 and CDR2 (germline): MNHNS, SASEGT. The CDR3 spans 13 residues. V lost 2 bases, J lost 11 bases, and 15 bases lay in between.

This clonotype turned up a few times. A junction end diverges from the germline sequence, so it may reflect a read error. The chain is built from TRBV7-7 and TRBJ2-5; D possibly uses TRBD1 or TRBD2 (7 bases each). In germline, CDR1 is SSHAT, CDR2 FNYEAQ (reference sequence). The CDR3 spans 14 residues. CDR3 sequence (DNA): TGTGCTAGCAGCTCAGCGGGACAGCAAGAGACCCAGTACTTC. Its translation is CASSSAGQQETQYF.

The chain employs TRBV11-2 and TRBJ2-5, with a possible D match to TRBD2 (6 bases). The CDR3 runs 15 residues. Germline-derived CDR1 and CDR2 are SGHAT and FQNNGV. The V end was cut by 6 bases, the J end by 4 bases, with 18 bases between. CDR3 residues: CASSSLLAYRETQYF. DNA for the CDR3: TGTGCCAGCAGTTCGTTGCTAGCGTACCGAGAGACCCAGTACTTC.

This chain uses TRBV6-1 with TRBJ2-3, with 11 positions matching TRBD2. The length of the CDR3 is 21 residues. Germline assignment: CDR1 MNHNS and CDR2 SASEGT. V trimming: 3 bases; J trimming: 1 base; junction bases outside the gene matches: 18. CDR3 residues: CASSDMRRRGLAVPGTDTQYF. The CDR3 region has the DNA TGTGCCAGCAGTGACATGAGAAGGAGGGGACTAGCGGTTCCGGGCACAGATACGCAGTATTTT.

This clonotype was counted many times. The chain links TRBV7-3 to TRBJ2-7; TRBD1 agrees at 7 bases. Germline CDR1 and CDR2: SGHTA and FQGTGA. The CDR3 has 13 amino acids. V shed 4 bases and J 5 bases; nucleotides not matched to a gene: 5. The CDR3 loop reads CASSSNRGHEQYF. The CDR3 DNA sequence: TGTGCCAGCAGCTCTAACAGGGGCCACGAGCAGTACTTC.

There are a few counts of this clonotype. The CDR3 reads CASSLTPRGSTGELFF. Here the CDR3 DNA reads TGTGCCAGCAGCCTCACCCCCAGGGGCAGTACCGGGGAGCTGTTTTTT. V usage is TRBV7-2 and J usage is TRBJ2-2, with D maybe TRBD1 (6 bases). CDR1 and CDR2 from the germline V gene are SGHTA and FQGNSA. Trimming pared 5 bases from V and 5 bases from J, leaving 18 bases between. This CDR3 has 16 amino acids.

In its sample, this clonotype was seen a few times. This chain joins TRBV29-1 and TRBJ2-5, with D perhaps TRBD2 (5 bases). The CDR3 length is 12 residues. Germline V gives CDR1 SQVTM, CDR2 ANQGSEA. Deletions cut 2 bases from V and 4 bases from J, with 8 bases between. CDR3 loop: CSVETGGETQYF. CDR3 coding DNA: TGCAGCGTTGAAACCGGAGGAGAGACCCAGTACTTC.

This chain links TRBV12-3 or TRBV12-4 with TRBJ2-2; D is possibly TRBD1 (6 bases). V lost 5 bases and J 5 bases, leaving 12 bases between the germline ends. This CDR3 contains 14 residues. The CDR3 DNA reads as TGTGCCAGCAGTGATACAGGGATTACCGGGGAGCTGTTTTTT. Translation: CASSDTGITGELFF.

The chain carries TRBV18 and TRBJ1-5; 10 bases are shared with TRBD1. The CDR3 has 15 residues. With V trimmed by 3 bases and J by 6 bases, 5 bases remained unmatched. CDR1 KGHSH and CDR2 LQKENI come from the germline V gene. The CDR3 DNA reads as TGTGCCAGCTCACCGGGACAGGGGTCCGCTCAGCCCCAGCATTTT. This codes for CASSPGQGSAQPQHF.

The chain uses TRBV4-3 and TRBJ1-1; D uncertain. The V and J ends lost 0 bases and 4 bases respectively, with 9 bases between them. Germline V CDR1 and CDR2: LGHNA, YSLEER. CDR3 length equals 14 residues. CDR3 DNA sequence: TGCGCCAGCAGCCAAGATGGTTGGGGCACTGAAGCTTTCTTT. It codes for CASSQDGWGTEAFF.

This clonotype was counted between two and nine times. V gene TRBV5-5 combines with J gene TRBJ2-3; TRBD1 agrees at 7 bases. With 4 bases clipped from V and 2 bases from J, the junction kept 7 bases outside the gene matches. This CDR3 has 15 amino acids. Looked up from germline, CDR1 is SGHKS and CDR2 is YYEKEE (reference sequence). The CDR3 nucleotides read TGTGCCAGCAGCCTAGGGACAGCAGTCACAGATACGCAGTATTTT. The encoded protein is CASSLGTAVTDTQYF.

Worth noting for this clonotype: This may be a read error: a much more frequent sequence differs by one nucleotide. This chain links TRBV6-1 with TRBJ2-1, with D possibly being TRBD1 (6 bases). This CDR3 region has 16 residues. Germline-derived CDR1 and CDR2 are MNHNS and SASEGT. CDR3 nucleotide sequence: TGTGTCAGCACCGTTGGGGGACATGATCCCGACAATGAGCAGTTCTTC. Its translation is CVSTVGGHDPDNEQFF.

This rearrangement joins TRBV4-3 to TRBJ2-3, with D possibly TRBD2 on 5 matching bases. Germline V CDR1 and CDR2: LGHNA, YSLEER. The V gene lost 1 base and the J gene lost 6 bases, with 8 bases spanning the gap. The CDR3 sequence is 13 residues long. The CDR3 DNA reads TGCGCCAGCAGCCAAGGGACGGGGGATACGCAGTATTTT. The encoded protein is CASSQGTGDTQYF.

This clonotype was observed a few times. The chain combines TRBV14 with TRBJ1-1; possibly TRBD1 for D (5 bases). V lost 2 bases to trimming and J lost 9 bases, with 13 bases between them. CDR1 and CDR2 (germline): SGHDN, FVKESK. The CDR3 loop spans 13 amino acids. CDR3 nucleotide sequence: TGTGCCAGCAGCCAAACAGGAAGCACCAAAGCTTTCTTT. Amino acids: CASSQTGSTKAFF. The whole variable domain, filled in from reference TRBV14 and TRBJ1-1, reads EAGVTQFPSHSVIEKGQTVTLRCDPISGHDNLYWYRRVMGKEIKFLLHFVKESKQDESGMPNNRFLAERTGGTYSTLKVQPAELEDSGVYFCASSQTGSTKAFFGQGTRLTVV.